This paragraph covers one T cell receptor (beta chain) sequence. Germline CDR1 SNHLY, CDR2 FYNNEI. The CDR3 sequence is 15 residues long. The V end was cut by 6 bases, the J end by 0 bases, with 14 bases between. Produced via immunoSEQ multiplex PCR; TCRdb's table is partial and in-frame only. The table shows 700,000 to 750,000 clones, with approximately 85% occurring only once. These data originate in a study of shared T cell receptors in the human thymus. The same sample was also studied in work on human thymus T cells. That report adds: Healthy Finnish infants undergoing corrective surgery for congenital heart defects were the donors. The source of the thymus tissue was resections taken during corrective heart surgery. Biased V and J segment usage appeared in thymus and peripheral blood. Related research found strongly overlapping thymic repertoires in unrelated individuals.

This sequence joins TRBV2 and TRBJ1-2, with TRBD1 as a possible D gene (6 bases). The sample was thymocytes. The source of this sequence is a girl under three years old with a congenital heart defect. CDR3 nucleotide sequence: TGTGCCAGCAGGCGACAGGTCTCGACTAACTATGGCTACACCTTC. Residues: CASRRQVSTNYGYTF.